A single sample gave rise to the 22 T cell receptor beta chains below, sequenced in a study of vaccination and CD4 T cells after COVID-19. These TCRs' antigens remain unknown. The sample's treatment: roughly 11-day PBMC culture with coronavirus spike peptide pools or control peptides (ViraFEST assay). Scientists ran DNA taken from cultured CD4+ T cells through the Oncomine TCR Beta short-read assay for sequencing. TCRdb independently ran MiXCR on the PCR reads; one entry per CDR3 protein. The table has about 27,000 distinct CDR3 sequences, around 60% seen once. Material: CD4+ T cells from blood, cultured in vitro, obtained after SARS-CoV-2 vaccination. The receptors were sampled from a human donor who received a COVID-19 vaccine.

Here the CDR3 DNA reads TGTGCCAGCAGCTTGGACAGGGACGAGCAGTACTTC. Encoded protein: CASSLDRDEQYF. J is TRBJ2-7 and V is TRBV5-4, with D perhaps TRBD1 (6 bases). Germline CDR1 is SGHNT and CDR2 is YYREEE (reference sequence). The CDR3 runs to 12 residues. Trimming removed 0 bases from V and 5 bases from J, with 6 bases in between.

The count of this clonotype is one. The chain carries TRBV5-4 and TRBJ1-5; D not certain. In germline, CDR1 is SGHNT, CDR2 YYREEE (reference sequence). V lost 0 bases and J 4 bases, leaving 14 bases between the germline ends. This CDR3 has 16 amino acids. Written as DNA, the CDR3 is TGTGCCAGCAGCTTGGACGCTGGGAGTCAGAATCAGCCCCAGCATTTT. Translated: CASSLDAGSQNQPQHF.

This sequence joins TRBV19 and TRBJ1-6; a possible D gene is TRBD1 (5 bases). This CDR3 is 17 amino acids long. CDR1 is LNHDA, CDR2 SQIVND, per germline (reference sequence). The V end lost 9 bases, the J end lost 0 bases, and 18 bases lay between the germline ends. The CDR3 loop is CASVRGSSGSYNSPLHF. The CDR3 DNA follows: TGTGCCAGCGTTAGGGGTTCCTCCGGCTCCTATAATTCACCCCTCCACTTT.

The sample holds a few counts of this clonotype. The chain combines TRBV6-1 with TRBJ1-2, with 7 bases lining up with TRBD1. The ends lost 6 bases at V and 5 bases at J; junction bases unmatched: 9. This CDR3 is built from 14 residues. The germline gives CDR1 MNHNS, CDR2 SASEGT. CDR3 nucleotide sequence: TGTGCCAGCAGGGCTATAAGGGGGCCTTATGGCTACACCTTC. This sequence encodes CASRAIRGPYGYTF.

This clonotype was recorded a few times. The V call is TRBV5-4, the J call TRBJ1-1, with TRBD1 identical over 7 bases. Trimming removed 4 bases from V and 1 base from J; junction bases left unmatched: 7. The CDR3 runs to 15 residues. Germline CDR1 SGHNT, CDR2 YYREEE (reference sequence). DNA of the CDR3: TGTGCCAGCAGCCCCGGACAGGCCGCGAACACTGAAGCTTTCTTT. Its translation is CASSPGQAANTEAFF.

In its sample, this clonotype was seen a few times. CDR3 in amino acids: CSAHADRGAYGYTF. Here the CDR3 DNA reads TGCAGTGCCCATGCGGACAGGGGAGCCTATGGCTACACCTTC. The chain uses TRBV20-1 and TRBJ1-2, with 9 positions matching TRBD1. V lost 6 bases and J lost 4; bases outside the gene matches: 9. From germline, CDR1 is DFQATT and CDR2 SNEGSKA (reference sequence). This CDR3 is 14 amino acids long.

V gene TRBV18 combines with J gene TRBJ2-3, with 7 bases matching TRBD2. The CDR3 length is 15 residues. Germline CDR1 reads KGHSH; CDR2 reads LQKENI. J was trimmed by 2 bases and V by 1 base; bases with no gene match: 3. CDR3 coding DNA: TGTGCCAGCTCACCACTCGGGGGGACCACAGATACGCAGTATTTT. It yields the protein CASSPLGGTTDTQYF.

The chain is built from TRBV5-4 and TRBJ2-3, with D tentatively TRBD2 (6 bases). Trimming shortened V by 3 bases and J by 1 base, and 12 bases separated the two germline ends. The CDR3 runs to 15 residues. Germline V lookup: CDR1 SGHNT, CDR2 YYREEE (reference sequence). CDR3 coding DNA: TGTGCCAGCAGCTCCCGGCGGGAAGGCACAGATACGCAGTATTTT. Translating gives CASSSRREGTDTQYF. Full variable domain (rest looked up from reference TRBV5-4 and TRBJ2-3): ETGVTQSPTHLIKTRGQQVTLRCSSQSGHNTVSWYQQALGQGPQFIFQYYREEENGRGNFPPRFSGLQFPNYSSELNVNALELDDSALYLCASSSRREGTDTQYFGPGTRLTVL.

The chain links TRBV20-1 to TRBJ2-3; 9 bases are shared with TRBD2. The V gene end was trimmed by 3 bases and the J gene end by 1 base; junction bases not matched to a gene: 14. The CDR3 totals 18 residues. Per the germline V gene, CDR1 is DFQATT and CDR2 is SNEGSKA (reference sequence). The CDR3 reads CSARPNSKKRGGTDTQYF. Written as DNA, the CDR3 is TGCAGTGCTAGGCCGAACTCAAAAAAGCGGGGGGGCACAGATACGCAGTATTTT.

This rearrangement joins TRBV5-4 to TRBJ1-2, with D possibly TRBD1 on 5 matching bases. CDR3 length: 14 amino acids. CDR1 and CDR2 (germline): SGHNT, YYREEE (reference sequence). V was trimmed by 4 bases and J by 8 bases, leaving 18 bases between them. In DNA form, the CDR3 reads TGTGCCAGCAGCCATCCTCTGGGGGAGCCGGGCTACACCTTC. It specifies CASSHPLGEPGYTF.

The chain couples TRBV21-1 to TRBJ1-5; the D segment call TRBD1 is taken from the table without a DNA check. TRBV21-1 represents a pseudogene. This CDR3 has 17 residues. In DNA form, the CDR3 reads TGTGCCAGCAGCACACCCCCAGGGAATGACAGCAATCAGCCCCAGCATTTT. Encoded protein: CASSTPPGNDSNQPQHF.

This chain connects TRBV12-3 or TRBV12-4 to TRBJ1-2, with TRBD1 as a possible D gene (5 bases). V was clipped by 5 bases and J by 0 bases, with 13 bases between them. The CDR3 loop spans 15 amino acids. The CDR3 protein is CASSRGGDSNYGYTF. Written as DNA, the CDR3 is TGTGCCAGCAGTCGGGGGGGGGACTCTAACTATGGCTACACCTTC.

The chain recombines TRBV6-5 with TRBJ2-3; D remains ambiguous. Trimming removed 0 bases at V and 4 bases at J, with 20 bases between. The CDR3 spans 18 residues. Germline CDR1 MNHEY, CDR2 SVGAGI. The CDR3 DNA reads as TGTGCCAGCAGTTACTCGATTATCACGGGTGATCGCGCAGATACGCAGTATTTT. Encoded protein: CASSYSIITGDRADTQYF.

The chain is built from TRBV20-1 and TRBJ1-3; 7 bases match TRBD1. V shed 5 bases and J 1 base; nucleotides not matched to a gene: 5. The CDR3 runs 14 residues. From germline, CDR1 is DFQATT and CDR2 SNEGSKA (reference sequence). This CDR3 reads CSAEGTASGNTIYF. CDR3 sequence (DNA): TGCAGTGCTGAGGGGACAGCTTCTGGAAACACCATATATTTT.

The gene calls are TRBV24-1 and TRBJ2-7; the D gene is possibly TRBD2 (5 bases). Per germline, CDR1 KGHDR and CDR2 SFDVKD. This CDR3 comprises 13 residues. V dropped 6 bases and J dropped 6 bases, with 14 bases sitting between them. Here the CDR3 DNA reads TGTGCCACCAGTCCTCGGCCGGAGGCCGAGCAGTACTTC. This sequence encodes CATSPRPEAEQYF.

The CDR3 region has the DNA TGTGCCAGCAGCTTGGCTAATAGTCGCACTGAAGCTTTCTTT. Translated: CASSLANSRTEAFF. The rearrangement uses TRBV5-4 and TRBJ1-1; D not certain. The V gene's germline CDR1 is SGHNT and CDR2 YYREEE (reference sequence). The CDR3 length is 14 residues. With 0 bases removed from V and 4 bases from J, the gap between germline ends came to 10 bases.

The CDR3 region is CATSGIRGDGYTF. CDR3 bases: TGTGCCACCAGCGGGATTAGGGGGGATGGCTACACCTTC. This chain uses TRBV15 with TRBJ1-2; tentative D call: TRBD1 (6 bases). Germline V lookup: CDR1 LNHNV, CDR2 YYDKDF (reference sequence). This CDR3 has 13 amino acids. Trimming shortened V by 5 bases and J by 6 bases, and 13 bases separated the two germline ends. Full variable domain (remainder filled in from reference TRBV15 and TRBJ1-2): DAMVIQNPRYQVTQFGKPVTLSCSQTLNHNVMYWYQQKSSQAPKLLFHYYDKDFNNEADTPDNFQSRRPNTSFCFLDIRSPGLGDTAMYLCATSGIRGDGYTFGSGTRLTVV.

The CDR3 DNA reads as TGTGCCAGCAGCCGTCACAGGGATTCACCCCTCCACTTT. This translates into CASSRHRDSPLHF. V gene TRBV11-3 combines with J gene TRBJ1-6; maybe TRBD1 (6 bases). Trimming took off 5 bases at V and 8 bases at J, with 10 bases between the two ends. The CDR3 has 13 residues. Germline-derived CDR1 and CDR2 are SGHNT and YENEEA.

This chain links TRBV20-1 with TRBJ2-2, with 10 bases matching TRBD2. The trim removed 7 bases at V and 3 bases at J, leaving 14 bases unmatched. The CDR3 loop spans 17 amino acids. CDR1 DFQATT and CDR2 SNEGSKA come from the germline V gene (reference sequence). CDR3 sequence: CSVPTEASGGYTGELFF. CDR3 DNA: TGCAGTGTCCCGACCGAGGCTAGCGGGGGATACACCGGGGAGCTGTTTTTT.

V usage is TRBV18 and J usage is TRBJ2-1; 8 bases line up with TRBD1. From germline, CDR1 is KGHSH and CDR2 LQKENI. With V trimmed by 6 bases and J by 5 bases, 6 bases remained unmatched. There are 14 residues in the CDR3. The CDR3 loop is CASSRDRGHNEQFF. CDR3 coding DNA: TGTGCCAGCTCTCGCGACAGGGGCCACAATGAGCAGTTCTTC.

This clonotype has only one observation. This chain uses TRBV6-1 with TRBJ1-4, with a weak D call TRBD1 (6 bases). The ends were cut back, 6 bases at V and 5 bases at J, with 13 bases in the middle. CDR1 is MNHNS and CDR2 is SASEGT in the germline V gene. The CDR3 has 14 amino acids. This chain's CDR3 is CASRPAQGNEKLFF. CDR3 DNA sequence: TGTGCCAGCAGGCCCGCGCAGGGGAATGAAAAACTGTTTTTT.

This clonotype has a single count. The rearrangement uses TRBV20-1 and TRBJ2-7, with D possibly being TRBD1 or TRBD2 (5 bases each). The V gene lost 6 bases and the J gene lost 5 bases, with 20 bases spanning the gap. In germline, CDR1 is DFQATT, CDR2 SNEGSKA (reference sequence). The CDR3 is 14 amino acids. CDR3 bases: TGCAGTGCCCTCAGGGACCCAGGGAGTCACGAGCAGTACTTC. Translation gives CSALRDPGSHEQYF.